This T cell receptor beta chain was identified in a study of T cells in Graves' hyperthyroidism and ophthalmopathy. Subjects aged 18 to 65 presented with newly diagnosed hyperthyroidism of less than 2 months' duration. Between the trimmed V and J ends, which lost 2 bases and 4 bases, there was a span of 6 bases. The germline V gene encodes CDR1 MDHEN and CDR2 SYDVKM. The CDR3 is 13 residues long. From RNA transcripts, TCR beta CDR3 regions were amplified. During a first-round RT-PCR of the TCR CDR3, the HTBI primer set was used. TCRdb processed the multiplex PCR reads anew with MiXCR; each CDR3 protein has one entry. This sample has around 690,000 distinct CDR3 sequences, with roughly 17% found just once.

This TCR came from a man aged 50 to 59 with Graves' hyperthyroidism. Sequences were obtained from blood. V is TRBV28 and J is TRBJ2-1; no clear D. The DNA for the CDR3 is TGTGCCAGCAGTTTAGCCCATTACAATGAGCAGTTCTTC. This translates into CASSLAHYNEQFF.